This is a list of T cell receptor beta chains from one sample in a study of cytomegalovirus exposure and HLA in healthy donors. Assay: immunoSEQ multiplex PCR; the TCRdb copy retains only in-frame clones and omits some. The sample consists of approximately 100,000 clones, 74% of them appearing once. Sequenced input: PBMCs. The receptors come from a human donor in good health. Both conserved end residues are part of each CDR3. A D gene is named only where the DNA matches it firmly. Clone size is not always given. Where it is, it says once, few, many or a class for expanded clones.

TRBV2	TRBD1	NA	TRBJ1-1	TGTGCCAGCAGTCAGGGGGTAAGCACTGAAGCTTTCTTT	CASSQGVSTEAFF
TRBV13	TRBD2	NA	TRBJ2-1	TGTGCCAGCAGCTCGTTAGCGGGGGGCAACAATGAGCAGTTCTTC	CASSSLAGGNNEQFF
TRBV19	NA	NA	TRBJ2-1	TGTGCCAGTAGTAAGGTACAGAACATCAATGAGCAGTTCTTC	CASSKVQNINEQFF
TRBV29-1	NA	NA	TRBJ1-2	TGCAGCGGAGAGGAAATGGTTCGACAGGCGTTAACCTATGGCTACACCTTC	CSGEEMVRQALTYGYTF
TRBV29-1	TRBD1	NA	TRBJ1-1	TGCAGCGTCGAACAGGGGCACACTGAAGCTTTCTTT	CSVEQGHTEAFF
TRBV9	TRBD2	NA	TRBJ2-5	TGTGCCAGCAGCTACCGGACTAGCGGGGGGGCCGGGGAGACCCAGTACTTC	CASSYRTSGGAGETQYF
TRBV2	NA	NA	TRBJ2-1	TGTGCCAGCAGTGAACCCTTTATCGGTGAGCAGTTCTTC	CASSEPFIGEQFF
TRBV27	TRBD1	NA	TRBJ1-2	TGTGCCAGCAGTCCGCGGACAGGCTATGGCTACACCTTC	CASSPRTGYGYTF
TRBV5-1	TRBD2	few	TRBJ2-3	TGCGCCAGCAGCTTAACTAGCGGGAGCAGCACAGATACGCAGTATTTT	CASSLTSGSSTDTQYF
TRBV30	NA	once	TRBJ1-4	TGTGCCTCCCCGACGGGGGGAGGTGAAAAACTGTTTTTT	CASPTGGGEKLFF
TRBV10-3	NA	few	TRBJ1-4	TGTGCCAGTCAGAGGCAGGGCGATGAAAAACTGTTTTTT	CASQRQGDEKLFF
TRBV6-5	TRBD1	NA	TRBJ2-3	TGTGCCAGCACCACGGGGACAGGGGCAAATACGCAGTATTTT	CASTTGTGANTQYF
TRBV27	NA	NA	TRBJ1-6	TGTGCCAGCAGCGCACAAGGACAGACAAATTCACCCCTCCACTTT	CASSAQGQTNSPLHF
TRBV27	NA	NA	TRBJ1-1	TGTGCCAGCACCAGAAAAGGGGGGGTCACTGAAGCTTTCTTT	CASTRKGGVTEAFF
TRBV6-5	NA	NA	TRBJ2-7	TGTGCCAGCAGAGAGGGCCACGAGCAGTACTTC	CASREGHEQYF
TRBV7-2	NA	NA	TRBJ2-1	TGTGCCAGCAGCTTAGATCCGGAGTACAATGAGCAGTTCTTC	CASSLDPEYNEQFF
TRBV30	NA	once	TRBJ1-5	TGTGCCTGGAGTAGCGGAGGGCTAGGACAGCCCCAGCATTTT	CAWSSGGLGQPQHF
TRBV27	NA	few	TRBJ2-5	TGTGCCAGCAGGCCCAAGGGGCCCTGGTACCAAGAGACCCAGTACTTC	CASRPKGPWYQETQYF
TRBV19	NA	NA	TRBJ2-6	TGTGCCAGTAGCCAAGCGGGCCGGGCCGGGGCCAACGTCCTGACTTTC	CASSQAGRAGANVLTF
TRBV5-1	NA	NA	TRBJ2-1	TGCGCCACCTCACTAGTTTCCAATGAGCAGTTCTTC	CATSLVSNEQFF